The clone carrying this T cell receptor beta chain was observed a few times. As yet, its antigen is unknown. The PCR ran on 60 Vbeta and 13 Jbeta primers. The assay was immunoSEQ multiplex PCR, and TCRdb's table has in-frame clones only and misses some. The data hold 80,000 or so clones, with approximately 60% observed a single time. The data stem from a study of cytomegalovirus exposure and HLA in healthy donors. Across the study: Caucasian-associated ancestry cluster membership applied to approximately 84% of several hundred genotyped donors. Whole-study results and caveats: In a later analysis, V- and J-gene trimming of beta chains associated with a DCLRE1C missense variant, replicated independently. In a later analysis, most CMV-associated TCR beta chains appeared HLA-restricted. Donors were assumed by presence/absence analyses to have roughly uniform sequencing depth.

Looked up from germline, CDR1 is SGHDN and CDR2 is FVKESK. The CDR3 sequence is 13 residues long. The V end was cut by 0 bases, the J end by 11 bases, with 13 bases between. The clonotype comes from a male donor in good health and CMV-seropositive. The rearrangement links TRBV14 to TRBJ2-5; possible D gene TRBD2, 5 bases. Input material: PBMCs. The CDR3 reads CASSQEYLPGQYF. DNA of the CDR3: TGTGCCAGCAGCCAAGAATATTTACCGGGACAGTACTTC.